These 31 T cell receptor beta chains were sequenced from one sample in a study of T cell responses to AZD1222 COVID-19 vaccine. Method: immunoSEQ multiplex PCR; TCRdb's copy keeps in-frame clones and lacks some. Of about 180,000 clones in the sample, about 89% are singletons; the top ten hold 1.6%. The sequencing used peripheral blood, collected on day 0 of AZD1222 vaccination. These receptors were collected from an adult in good health.

The chain uses TRBV18 and TRBJ1-1, with no clear D. Germline-derived CDR1 and CDR2 are KGHSH and LQKENI. The CDR3 sequence is 13 residues long. V lost 2 bases and J lost 4, with 8 bases in between. CDR3: CASSPNRFTEAFF. Written as DNA, the CDR3 is TGTGCCAGCTCACCAAATCGGTTCACTGAAGCTTTCTTT.

The gene calls are TRBV5-4 and TRBJ1-1; D not certain. Deletions cut 0 bases from V and 5 bases from J, with 8 bases between. From germline, CDR1 is SGHNT and CDR2 YYREEE (reference sequence). The CDR3 loop spans 13 amino acids. The CDR3 here is CASSLDLVTEAFF. As DNA, the CDR3 is TGTGCCAGCAGCTTGGACCTGGTGACTGAAGCTTTCTTT.

The chain uses TRBV30 and TRBJ1-1; 10 bases line up with TRBD1. This CDR3 contains 17 residues. V shed 0 bases, J shed 0 bases, and the junction held 7 bases outside the gene matches. Looked up from germline, CDR1 is GTSNPN and CDR2 is SVGIG (reference sequence). The CDR3 DNA reads as TGTGCCTGGAGTGTACGACAGGGGGCTCCCCTGAACACTGAAGCTTTCTTT. Its translation is CAWSVRQGAPLNTEAFF.

This chain links TRBV4-2 with TRBJ1-4, with 7 bases matching TRBD1. Germline CDR1 and CDR2: LGHNA and YNFKEQ. The ends lost 4 bases at V and 4 bases at J; junction bases unmatched: 9. The CDR3 length is 16 residues. The CDR3 spells CASSPIGTAGNEKLFF. The CDR3 DNA follows: TGTGCCAGCAGCCCCATAGGGACAGCTGGTAATGAAAAACTGTTTTTT.

The chain uses TRBV6-2 or TRBV6-3 and TRBJ2-7; a weak D match, TRBD2 (5 bases). CDR1 and CDR2 (germline): MNHEY, SVGEGT. Trimming cost V 5 bases and J 13 bases, with 18 bases left between them. This CDR3 region has 12 residues. The CDR3 coding sequence is TGTGCCAGCAGTAATAGCGTTGCTCAAACCTACTTC. Translating it yields CASSNSVAQTYF.

The chain has TRBV3-1 (or the pseudogene TRBV3-2) and TRBJ1-5, with a possible D match to TRBD1 (6 bases). Per the germline V gene, CDR1 is LGHDT and CDR2 is YNNKEL (reference sequence). Trimming left V 2 bases short and J 4 bases short, with 9 bases between. This CDR3 region has 14 residues. In DNA form, the CDR3 reads TGTGCCAGCAGCCAAAACAGGGCGAATCAGCCCCAGCATTTT. Translating it yields CASSQNRANQPQHF.

This rearrangement joins TRBV29-1 to TRBJ2-1; D is ambiguous. V was cut by 2 bases and J by 5 bases, with 7 bases left in between. CDR1 is SQVTM, CDR2 ANQGSEA, per germline. The CDR3 runs to 12 residues. CDR3 bases: TGCAGCGTTGAATATAATAACAATGAGCAGTTCTTC. Its translation is CSVEYNNNEQFF.

The chain couples TRBV24-1 to TRBJ2-1, with TRBD2 as a possible D gene (6 bases). The CDR3 sequence is 15 residues long. Trimming stripped 5 bases from V and 0 bases from J, with 10 bases between. Germline-derived CDR1 and CDR2 are KGHDR and SFDVKD. CDR3 DNA sequence: TGTGCCACCAGTGGGGCTAGCGCCTCCTACAATGAGCAGTTCTTC. Its protein product is CATSGASASYNEQFF.

The chain uses TRBV6-1 and TRBJ1-3; a possible D gene is TRBD1 (6 bases). There are 17 residues in the CDR3. Germline V CDR1 and CDR2: MNHNS, SASEGT. Trimming removed 3 bases at V and 8 bases at J, with 23 bases between. In DNA form, the CDR3 reads TGTGCCAGCAGTGAGCCGCAACGAATACAGGGAGGTCACACCATATATTTT. Its translation: CASSEPQRIQGGHTIYF.

This clone has only one observation. This chain connects TRBV28 to TRBJ2-7; no definite D call. V was clipped by 8 bases and J by 6 bases, with 17 bases between them. This CDR3 has 13 residues. The V gene's germline CDR1 is MDHEN and CDR2 SYDVKM. The CDR3 DNA reads TGTGCCAGCCGACTCCCTGGAATCTCCGAGCAGTACTTC. Translated, it gives CASRLPGISEQYF.

This clone has only a few counts. This chain connects TRBV6-5 to TRBJ1-1; 11 bases fit TRBD1. Germline CDR1 and CDR2: MNHEY and SVGAGI. The CDR3 sequence is 15 residues long. Losses at the gene ends were 6 bases for V and 4 bases for J; bases not matched to a gene: 7. CDR3 region: CASRIGQGAGTEAFF. For the CDR3, the DNA is TGTGCCAGCAGAATAGGACAGGGGGCGGGCACTGAAGCTTTCTTT.

The chain joins TRBV19 to TRBJ1-4, with D unclear. V shed 1 base and J shed 4 bases, with 7 bases lying between them. Germline CDR1 and CDR2: LNHDA and SQIVND (reference sequence). The CDR3 sequence is 14 residues long. In nucleotides, the CDR3 is TGTGCCAGTAGTATAGGTTCTAATAATGAAAAACTGTTTTTT. Translation: CASSIGSNNEKLFF.

The rearrangement joins TRBV9 to TRBJ2-4, with 11 bases fitting TRBD2. CDR1 is SGDLS and CDR2 is YYNGEE in the germline V gene. V trimming: 0 bases; J trimming: 1 base; junction bases outside the gene matches: 6. The CDR3 runs to 18 residues. CDR3 sequence (DNA): TGTGCCAGCAGCGTAGGCCTAGCGGGAGGAGGGGCCAAAAACATTCAGTACTTC. Protein: CASSVGLAGGGAKNIQYF.

The V call is TRBV4-2, the J call TRBJ2-5; D is unclear. Germline CDR1 LGHNA, CDR2 YNFKEQ. The ends were cut back, 0 bases at V and 5 bases at J, with 7 bases in the middle. The CDR3 spans 13 residues. Here the CDR3 DNA reads TGTGCCAGCAGCCAAGACCCGCGCGAGACCCAGTACTTC. This translates into CASSQDPRETQYF.

The V call is TRBV10-3, the J call TRBJ1-4; 12 bases agree with TRBD1. Germline trimming cut 6 bases from V and 3 bases from J; bases unmatched to any gene: 5. This CDR3 has 16 residues. Germline V gene sequence: CDR1 ENHRY, CDR2 SYGVKD. DNA for the CDR3: TGTGCCATCAGATCGGGACAGGGGGCAGCTAATGAAAAACTGTTTTTT. It codes for CAIRSGQGAANEKLFF.

The genes are TRBV4-1 and TRBJ1-4, with 7 positions matching TRBD1. V lost 4 bases and J lost 7; bases outside the gene matches: 6. In germline, CDR1 is MGHRA, CDR2 YSYEKL. This CDR3 comprises 14 residues. CDR3 amino acids: CASSPRGQLEKLFF. The CDR3 nucleotides are TGCGCCAGCAGCCCACGGGGACAGCTTGAAAAACTGTTTTTT.

This sequence joins TRBV7-9 and TRBJ2-7, with TRBD1 matching over 11 bases. Germline V gene lookup returns CDR1 SEHNR and CDR2 FQNEAQ (reference sequence). CDR3 length: 15 residues. V shed 3 bases and J 5 bases; nucleotides not matched to a gene: 6. The CDR3 region is CASSLSRTGGHEQYF. The DNA for the CDR3 is TGTGCCAGCAGCTTGTCAAGGACAGGGGGCCACGAGCAGTACTTC.

The chain carries TRBV9 and TRBJ1-1; D gene unclear. The V and J ends lost 3 bases and 3 bases respectively, with 6 bases between them. The CDR3 is 12 amino acids. CDR1 and CDR2 (germline): SGDLS, YYNGEE. CDR3 sequence (DNA): TGTGCCAGCAGCGAGGGCGACACTGAAGCTTTCTTT. Translation gives CASSEGDTEAFF.

The chain recombines TRBV5-4 with TRBJ2-1; D gene uncertain. Trimming left V 4 bases short and J 7 bases short, with 6 bases between. The CDR3 has 11 amino acids. Germline V gene sequence: CDR1 SGHNT, CDR2 YYREEE (reference sequence). In DNA, the CDR3 is TGTGCCAGCAGCGTCCTTAATGAGCAGTTCTTC. Translating it yields CASSVLNEQFF. Drawing the rest from reference TRBV5-4 and TRBJ2-1, the complete variable domain is ETGVTQSPTHLIKTRGQQVTLRCSSQSGHNTVSWYQQALGQGPQFIFQYYREEENGRGNFPPRFSGLQFPNYSSELNVNALELDDSALYLCASSVLNEQFFGPGTRLTVL.

This chain connects TRBV9 to TRBJ1-3, with D possibly TRBD1 on 5 matching bases. The CDR3 totals 16 residues. From germline, CDR1 is SGDLS and CDR2 YYNGEE. Trimming cost V 0 bases and J 4 bases, with 14 bases left between them. Written as DNA, the CDR3 is TGTGCCAGCAGCGTAGCTCGGGGCGTCTCAGGAAACACCATATATTTT. Translating gives CASSVARGVSGNTIYF.

This clone was counted a few times. This chain uses TRBV18 with TRBJ2-2; 14 bases line up with TRBD2. This CDR3 contains 19 residues. Germline V gene sequence: CDR1 KGHSH, CDR2 LQKENI. The J segment lost 0 bases and the V segment lost 3 bases, leaving 6 bases of the junction unmatched. CDR3 protein: CASSPRGLAGVANTGELFF. DNA for the CDR3: TGTGCCAGCTCACCCCGGGGACTAGCGGGGGTCGCGAACACCGGGGAGCTGTTTTTT.

The gene calls are TRBV5-1 and TRBJ1-1; D is unclear. The V and J ends lost 0 bases and 0 bases respectively, with 9 bases between them. CDR3 length equals 15 residues. From germline, CDR1 is SGHRS and CDR2 YFSETQ. The chain's CDR3 is CASSLAGGVNTEAFF. In DNA form, the CDR3 reads TGCGCCAGCAGCTTGGCCGGAGGAGTGAACACTGAAGCTTTCTTT.

This CDR3 reads CASSSFKGIANTGELFF. The CDR3 DNA reads TGTGCCAGCAGCTCATTTAAGGGAATCGCGAACACCGGGGAGCTGTTTTTT. The chain joins TRBV11-2 to TRBJ2-2; D remains ambiguous. V gave up 4 bases and J gave up 0 bases, with 15 bases separating them. CDR3 length: 17 amino acids. Germline lookup yields CDR1 SGHAT and CDR2 FQNNGV.

This sequence joins TRBV20-1 and TRBJ2-1; no reliable D call. The germline V gene has CDR1 DFQATT and CDR2 SNEGSKA (reference sequence). Trimming shortened V by 8 bases and J by 8 bases, and 13 bases separated the two germline ends. The length of the CDR3 is 11 residues. The CDR3 here is CSPKGFDEQFF. For the CDR3, the DNA is TGCAGTCCCAAAGGCTTTGATGAGCAGTTCTTC.

V is TRBV7-2 and J is TRBJ2-3; 7 positions match TRBD2. The CDR3 totals 16 residues. Germline trimming cut 11 bases from V and 0 bases from J; bases unmatched to any gene: 14. Germline values: CDR1 SGHTA, CDR2 FQGNSA. This chain's CDR3 is CAESSGADLSTDTQYF. In nucleotides, the CDR3 is TGTGCCGAATCTAGCGGAGCCGACCTTAGCACAGATACGCAGTATTTT.

The table lists this clone with a few counts. The chain is built from TRBV6-2 or TRBV6-3 and TRBJ1-6; TRBD1 agrees at 8 bases. The CDR3 is 14 residues long. J lost 10 bases, V lost 6 bases, and 8 bases had no gene match. CDR1 is MNHEY and CDR2 is SVGEGT in the germline V gene. CDR3 sequence reads: CASSKVQGGSPLHF. DNA for the CDR3: TGTGCCAGCAGCAAGGTACAGGGGGGGTCACCCCTCCACTTT.

The V call is TRBV20-1, the J call TRBJ1-5; D ambiguous. CDR1 DFQATT and CDR2 SNEGSKA come from the germline V gene (reference sequence). Trimming took off 3 bases at V and 0 bases at J, with 9 bases between the two ends. This CDR3 region has 14 residues. CDR3 loop: CSASGGISNQPQHF. The DNA for the CDR3 is TGCAGTGCTAGTGGAGGAATTAGCAATCAGCCCCAGCATTTT.

This chain links TRBV25-1 with TRBJ1-2; D is uncertain. Germline lookup yields CDR1 MGHDK and CDR2 SYGVNS. The CDR3 extends over 14 amino acids. V was pared by 5 bases and J by 8 bases, with 18 bases between. The CDR3 DNA is TGTGCCAGCAGTAAAATGGACGTCAGCCGGGGCTACACCTTC. This codes for CASSKMDVSRGYTF.

The chain combines TRBV3-1 (or the pseudogene TRBV3-2) with TRBJ1-4; possibly TRBD1 for D (5 bases). V lost 4 bases and J lost 3, with 24 bases in between. The CDR3 is 19 amino acids. CDR1 and CDR2 (germline): LGHDT, YNNKEL (reference sequence). CDR3 amino acids: CASSLREWKTEGPNEKLFF. In nucleotides, the CDR3 is TGTGCCAGCAGCCTAAGGGAGTGGAAGACCGAGGGGCCTAATGAAAAACTGTTTTTT.

This clone was detected only a few times. This chain connects TRBV10-3 to TRBJ1-6; 7 positions match TRBD1. Trimming removed 7 bases from V and 6 bases from J; junction bases left unmatched: 6. The CDR3 sequence is 14 residues long. Germline-derived CDR1 and CDR2 are ENHRY and SYGVKD. The CDR3 DNA reads as TGTGCCATCAAGGGCTCAGGGGGTAATTCACCCCTCCACTTT. Its translation is CAIKGSGGNSPLHF.

This clone was detected once. The rearrangement links TRBV12-3 or TRBV12-4 to TRBJ1-1, with D uncertain. V shed 5 bases and J shed 3 bases, with 10 bases lying between them. The CDR3 is made up of 13 amino acids. CDR3: CASSLRSHTEAFF. The CDR3 DNA follows: TGTGCCAGCAGTCTACGTTCTCACACTGAAGCTTTCTTT.